This T cell receptor (beta chain) appears in the sequencing data of a study of shared clonotypes between healthy human individuals. Study-level information: Three CD4 naive, three CD4 memory, two CD8 naive and one CD8 memory plate were used per donor.

Profiling relied on immunoSEQ multiplex PCR, and the TCRdb table lists in-frame clones only, not all of them. The sample holds 2,500,000 or so clones, approximately 92% seen once. Study-level findings and limits: The study found lower generation probabilities in non-shared clonotypes than in those shared by all four donors.

The germline gives CDR1 ENHRY, CDR2 SYGVKD. The germline V and J ends were trimmed by 3 bases and 5 bases, with 14 bases remaining between them. The CDR3 has 15 residues. To note about this clone: The antigen is undetermined.

The specimen sequenced was naive CD4+ T cells sorted from blood. The sample's subset: CD45RA+ positively selected. The receptor was isolated from a man younger than 35 in good health. The V call is TRBV10-3, the J call TRBJ2-1, with D hard to call. The CDR3 DNA reads as TGTGCCATCAGTGATGTAAGGGAATCAAACAATGAGCAGTTCTTC. This encodes CAISDVRESNNEQFF.